The T cell receptor (beta chain) described here comes from a study of radiotherapy plus CTLA-4 blockade in lung cancer. Data came from immunoSEQ multiplex PCR; TCRdb stores just in-frame clones and leaves some out. The top ten hold 5.2% of the sample, which has 110,000 or so clones, about 77% seen once. With regard to this clone: Its specificity is unknown. It is unclear where the CDR3 begins or ends on the DNA, so no DNA is shown, and the CDR3 is as TCRdb lists it.

Broader study findings: After treatment with radiotherapy plus ipilimumab, TCR clones that came from the tumor expanded in blood.

This clonotype was sampled from a human donor with non-small cell lung cancer who had a partial response to radiotherapy plus ipilimumab. This material consisted of peripheral blood, taken from a patient treated with radiotherapy plus ipilimumab.

The chain's CDR3 is CASSQDLFGQGWDIQYF. This sequence joins TRBV4-3 and TRBJ2-4; the table's D call, TRBD1, was not checked against the DNA. Germline values: CDR1 LGHNA, CDR2 YSLEER. The CDR3 spans 17 amino acids, including both terminal residues.